This T cell receptor (beta chain) was captured by sequencing in a study of CD8 T cells in Susac syndrome. Overall study results and limits: It was acknowledged by the study that relatively few individuals were included in its TCR sequencing and HLA analysis.

Random hexamers were used to reverse transcribe the RNA input (roughly 0.5 to 1 ug). Amplification of TCR beta CDR3 used immunoSEQ multiplex PCR across 54 Vbeta and 13 Jbeta. Each CDR3 protein gets one entry after TCRdb re-called the immunoSEQ multiplex PCR reads with MiXCR. The sample holds about 66,000 distinct CDR3 sequences, 90% to 95% seen once. CDR1 is SEHNR, CDR2 FQNEAQ, per germline (reference sequence). V lost 4 bases and J lost 4, with 16 bases in between. This CDR3 has 15 residues. The multiple sclerosis controls were treatment-naive patients, and their relapsing-remitting disease was stable or active. Isolation of CD8+ and CD4+ T cells was performed negatively, whereas enrichment of TEMRA cells was done by FACS. As to this clonotype: Its target is not known.

This receptor was taken from a human donor with multiple sclerosis. V gene TRBV7-9 combines with J gene TRBJ1-2; D might be TRBD1 (5 bases). The sequenced sample consisted of CD8+ T cells from PBMCs. The CDR3 protein is CASSSVGQGSYGYTF. Here the CDR3 DNA reads TGTGCCAGCAGCTCCGTCGGACAAGGCTCCTATGGCTACACCTTC.